The 19 T cell receptor beta chains reported below all come from one sample, sequenced in a study of cytomegalovirus exposure and HLA in healthy donors. The PCR contained 60 Vbeta and 13 Jbeta primers. Method: immunoSEQ multiplex PCR; TCRdb's copy keeps in-frame clones and lacks some. The sample includes 100,000 or so clones, roughly 80% of them seen just once. Sequences were obtained from PBMCs. The source is a man in his forties in good health and CMV-seronegative.

V is TRBV5-8 and J is TRBJ2-5; tentative D call: TRBD2 (6 bases). CDR1 is SGHTS and CDR2 is YDEGEE in the germline V gene. This CDR3 comprises 15 residues. Between the trimmed V and J ends, which lost 1 base and 7 bases, there was a span of 17 bases. This CDR3 reads CASSLRLGGTATQYF. In DNA form, the CDR3 reads TGTGCCAGCAGCTTGCGATTGGGAGGAACAGCGACCCAGTACTTC.

The chain couples TRBV28 to TRBJ1-1; D possibly corresponds to TRBD1 (5 bases). V was pared by 4 bases and J by 10 bases, with 10 bases between. Per germline, CDR1 MDHEN and CDR2 SYDVKM. CDR3 size: 11 residues. The CDR3 sequence: CASSSGGPAFF. Written as DNA, the CDR3 is TGTGCCAGCAGTTCCGGGGGACCAGCTTTCTTT.

V and J are TRBV4-3 and TRBJ1-2, with D maybe TRBD1 (5 bases). The germline V gene encodes CDR1 LGHNA and CDR2 YSLEER. The V end was cut by 0 bases, the J end by 3 bases, with 11 bases between. The CDR3 length is 15 residues. The CDR3 nucleotides read TGCGCCAGCAGCCAAGATCGTAGGGGCGACTATGGCTACACCTTC. Residues: CASSQDRRGDYGYTF.

The V and J genes are TRBV6-5 and TRBJ1-1; no clear D. Germline V CDR1 and CDR2: MNHEY, SVGAGI. The CDR3 sequence is 15 residues long. The ends were cut back, 0 bases at V and 1 base at J, with 9 bases in the middle. CDR3 region: CASSYSNGGNTEAFF. The CDR3 coding sequence is TGTGCCAGCAGTTACTCGAACGGCGGGAACACTGAAGCTTTCTTT.

V is TRBV6-6 and J is TRBJ2-7, with D tentatively TRBD1 (6 bases). The V and J ends lost 5 bases and 6 bases respectively, with 17 bases between them. Germline V gene data show CDR1 as MNHNY and CDR2 as SVGAGI (reference sequence). There are 14 residues in the CDR3. The DNA of the CDR3 is TGTGCCAGCAGTGGACGACAGGATAGGGGCGAGCAGTACTTC. Its protein is CASSGRQDRGEQYF.

V usage is TRBV10-1 and J usage is TRBJ1-1; 9 bases are a match to TRBD1. The V segment lost 3 bases and the J segment 4 bases; nucleotides outside the gene matches: 6. CDR3 length: 15 amino acids. Germline CDR1 WNHNN, CDR2 SYGVQD (reference sequence). The CDR3 protein is CASSDSTGGGTEAFF. CDR3 coding DNA: TGCGCCAGCAGTGACTCCACAGGGGGCGGCACTGAAGCTTTCTTT.

This clone has just one count. The chain recombines TRBV5-1 with TRBJ2-3; D may be TRBD1 (6 bases). CDR1 is SGHRS and CDR2 is YFSETQ in the germline V gene. The CDR3 is made up of 15 amino acids. The germline V and J ends were trimmed by 4 bases and 1 base, with 13 bases remaining between them. The CDR3 DNA follows: TGCGCCAGCAGCCTGTCTCAGGGGCGCACAGATACGCAGTATTTT. Its translation: CASSLSQGRTDTQYF. Together with reference TRBV5-1 and TRBJ2-3, the CDR3 gives the full variable domain: KAGVTQTPRYLIKTRGQQVTLSCSPISGHRSVSWYQQTPGQGLQFLFEYFSETQRNKGNFPGRFSGRQFSNSRSEMNVSTLELGDSALYLCASSLSQGRTDTQYFGPGTRLTVL.

This rearrangement joins TRBV27 to TRBJ2-5, with 11 bases that match TRBD2. The CDR3 is made up of 16 amino acids. V lost 1 base to trimming and J lost 9 bases; unmatched junction nucleotides: 10. CDR1 is MNHEY and CDR2 is SMNVEV in the germline V gene (reference sequence). The DNA of the CDR3 is TGTGCCAGCAGTTTATTGCTAGCGGGGGGTTTGGAGGCCCAGTACTTC. Encoded protein: CASSLLLAGGLEAQYF.

This clone was recorded once. V gene TRBV7-9 combines with J gene TRBJ2-3, with a tentative D call TRBD2 (5 bases). Germline lookup yields CDR1 SEHNR and CDR2 FQNEAQ (reference sequence). The CDR3 consists of 13 residues. Trimming stripped 4 bases from V and 5 bases from J, with 10 bases between. Here the CDR3 reads CASSWSEGDTQYF. The DNA for the CDR3 is TGTGCCAGCAGCTGGTCTGAGGGAGATACGCAGTATTTT. Full variable domain (outside the CDR3, taken from reference TRBV7-9 and TRBJ2-3): DTGVSQNPRHKITKRGQNVTFRCDPISEHNRLYWYRQTLGQGPEFLTYFQNEAQLEKSRLLSDRFSAERPKGSFSTLEIQRTEQGDSAMYLCASSWSEGDTQYFGPGTRLTVL.

The chain combines TRBV9 with TRBJ1-1; maybe TRBD1 (5 bases). The germline V gene encodes CDR1 SGDLS and CDR2 YYNGEE. The CDR3 is 13 residues long. Trimming took 4 bases from V and 1 from J, leaving 8 bases between them. For the CDR3, the DNA is TGTGCCAGCAGCCCTACAGGGAACACTGAAGCTTTCTTT. Its protein product is CASSPTGNTEAFF.

The chain combines TRBV5-1 with TRBJ2-1; D is perhaps TRBD1 (6 bases). Trimming pared 0 bases from V and 7 bases from J, leaving 14 bases between. From germline, CDR1 is SGHRS and CDR2 YFSETQ. The CDR3 has 15 amino acids. The CDR3 here is CASSLETGHGNEQFF. The DNA of the CDR3 is TGCGCCAGCAGCTTGGAAACAGGGCATGGGAATGAGCAGTTCTTC. Full variable domain (missing parts from reference TRBV5-1 and TRBJ2-1): KAGVTQTPRYLIKTRGQQVTLSCSPISGHRSVSWYQQTPGQGLQFLFEYFSETQRNKGNFPGRFSGRQFSNSRSEMNVSTLELGDSALYLCASSLETGHGNEQFFGPGTRLTVL.

This clone is a singleton in its sample. The genes are TRBV12-5 and TRBJ1-1, with 7 bases that match TRBD1. There are 14 residues in the CDR3. V trimming: 4 bases; J trimming: 4 bases; junction bases outside the gene matches: 6. Per the germline V gene, CDR1 is LGHNT and CDR2 is FRNRAP. The CDR3 bases are TGTGCTAGTGGTTACCTGACAGGGCCCACTGAAGCTTTCTTT. Translating it yields CASGYLTGPTEAFF.

This chain links TRBV28 with TRBJ1-1; 8 nucleotides line up with TRBD1. Trimming took 5 bases from V and 1 from J; bases not matched to a gene: 6. CDR1 is MDHEN and CDR2 is SYDVKM in the germline V gene. This CDR3 comprises 15 residues. The CDR3: CASSKPGGWNTEAFF. DNA for the CDR3: TGTGCCAGCAGTAAACCAGGGGGCTGGAACACTGAAGCTTTCTTT.

This sequence joins TRBV7-3 and TRBJ2-1, with 10 nucleotides matching TRBD2. The CDR3 runs 13 residues. CDR1 is SGHTA and CDR2 is FQGTGA in the germline V gene. V lost 11 bases to trimming and J lost 5 bases; unmatched junction nucleotides: 6. The CDR3 spells CAGRTSGDNEQFF. CDR3 bases: TGTGCCGGTCGGACTAGCGGCGACAATGAGCAGTTCTTC.

V usage is TRBV5-6 and J usage is TRBJ2-3; 12 bases line up with TRBD2. The germline CDR1 and CDR2 sequences are SGHDT and YYEEEE. With V trimmed by 4 bases and J by 0 bases, 9 bases remained unmatched. The length of the CDR3 is 18 residues. The CDR3 here is CASSEPNTSGGSTDTQYF. In DNA form, the CDR3 reads TGTGCCAGCAGCGAGCCTAATACTAGCGGGGGGAGCACAGATACGCAGTATTTT.

This clone was seen a handful of times. This chain connects TRBV7-3 to TRBJ1-5; D gene ambiguous. The V gene lost 2 bases and the J gene lost 6 bases, with 8 bases spanning the gap. This CDR3 is 13 amino acids long. Germline assignment: CDR1 SGHTA and CDR2 FQGTGA. In nucleotides, the CDR3 is TGTGCCAGCAGCTTACTCGAGGGTCAGCCCCAGCATTTT. It is translated as CASSLLEGQPQHF.

The CDR3 DNA follows: TGTGCCAGCATCCCGGGACAGGGGTTTCCTGAAGCTTTCTTT. It encodes CASIPGQGFPEAFF. The genes are TRBV7-9 and TRBJ1-1, with 10 bases fitting TRBD1. The germline V gene encodes CDR1 SEHNR and CDR2 FQNEAQ (reference sequence). The CDR3 extends over 14 amino acids. With 7 bases clipped from V and 6 bases from J, the junction kept 8 bases outside the gene matches.

CDR3 DNA: TGCAGCGTTGAAATACTAGCGGGGATCCCACAAGAGACCCAGTACTTC. Translating gives CSVEILAGIPQETQYF. The chain joins TRBV29-1 to TRBJ2-5, with 10 positions matching TRBD2. V was clipped by 2 bases and J by 2 bases; unmatched bases: 8. CDR1 is SQVTM, CDR2 ANQGSEA, per germline. The CDR3 has 16 residues.

The V gene is TRBV5-1, the J gene TRBJ2-7, with D perhaps matching TRBD2 (6 bases). Trimming took 5 bases from V and 5 from J, leaving 14 bases between them. The CDR3 contains 13 residues. The germline V gene has CDR1 SGHRS and CDR2 YFSETQ. CDR3 amino acids: CASSSTGSHEQYF. CDR3 nucleotides: TGCGCCAGCAGTAGTACCGGGAGCCACGAGCAGTACTTC.